Following are 27 T cell receptor beta chains from one sample sequenced in a study of response to subunit inactivated influenza vaccine. A single record per CDR3 protein comes from TCRdb applying MiXCR to the RT-PCR reads. The repertoire consists of 500,000 to 600,000 distinct CDR3 sequences, with 10% to 15% occurring once and the leading ten covering about 12%. The specimen was PBMCs from blood, collected about 40 days after vaccination. These receptors were taken from a man aged 50-59 years who received an inactivated influenza vaccine.

Regarding this clonotype: A much larger clone sits a single nucleotide away, making a read error possible. The chain uses TRBV5-1 and TRBJ2-2; D not certain. Germline V gene sequence: CDR1 SGHRS, CDR2 YFSETQ. This CDR3 contains 14 residues. CDR3 protein: CASRLEQSDWELFF. CDR3 DNA sequence: TGCGCCAGCAGGTTGGAACAGTCAGACTGGGAGCTGTTTTTT. The whole variable domain, remainder taken from reference TRBV5-1 and TRBJ2-2, is KAGVTQTPRYLIKTRGQQVTLSCSPISGHRSVSWYQQTPGQGLQFLFEYFSETQRNKGNFPGRFSGRQFSNSRSEMNVSTLELGDSALYLCASRLEQSDWELFFGEGSRLTVL.

CDR3 in amino acids: CSASWAGGIYNEQFF. The CDR3 coding sequence is TGCAGTGCTAGCTGGGCGGGGGGGATCTACAATGAGCAGTTCTTC. This chain joins TRBV20-1 and TRBJ2-1; 9 bases fit TRBD2. CDR1 and CDR2 (germline): DFQATT, SNEGSKA (reference sequence). Unmatched junction bases numbered 6, after V lost 3 bases and J lost 3 bases. The CDR3 spans 15 residues.

In this sample, this clonotype turned up a few times. The rearrangement links TRBV20-1 to TRBJ2-3; D remains ambiguous. Trimming removed 1 base at V and 0 bases at J, with 8 bases between. Per germline, CDR1 DFQATT and CDR2 SNEGSKA (reference sequence). The CDR3 runs to 14 residues. In nucleotides, the CDR3 is TGCAGTGCTAGAGGACCGTTTAGCACAGATACGCAGTATTTT. Protein sequence: CSARGPFSTDTQYF.

The chain has TRBV7-9 and TRBJ2-3; 8 nucleotides align to TRBD2. The CDR3 covers 17 residues. The germline V gene encodes CDR1 SEHNR and CDR2 FQNEAQ (reference sequence). J was trimmed by 5 bases and V by 5 bases; bases with no gene match: 15. The chain's CDR3 is CASSAFLAGISEDTQYF. In DNA form, the CDR3 reads TGTGCCAGCAGCGCCTTTTTAGCGGGAATATCAGAAGATACGCAGTATTTT.

In this sample, this clonotype turned up many times. The J gene is TRBJ2-5, the V gene TRBV6-5, with 8 bases lining up with TRBD2. This CDR3 contains 14 residues. J gave up 5 bases and V 4 bases, and 6 bases lay outside the gene matches. Germline CDR1 and CDR2: MNHEY and SVGAGI. DNA for the CDR3: TGTGCCAGCAGTTGGCGGGGGGACGGGGAGACCCAGTACTTC. Protein sequence: CASSWRGDGETQYF.

This clonotype has just a few counts. The chain uses TRBV7-9 and TRBJ1-2, with D uncertain. In germline, CDR1 is SEHNR, CDR2 FQNEAQ (reference sequence). Trimming shortened V by 2 bases and J by 3 bases, and 10 bases separated the two germline ends. This CDR3 is built from 14 residues. CDR3 nucleotides: TGTGCCAGCAGCTTACCGACTGACCACTATGGCTACACCTTC. Translation: CASSLPTDHYGYTF.

This clonotype was seen a handful of times. The chain has TRBV4-2 and TRBJ1-5; D gene ambiguous. Germline assignment: CDR1 LGHNA and CDR2 YNFKEQ. The V gene lost 0 bases and the J gene lost 2 bases, with 14 bases spanning the gap. CDR3 length equals 17 residues. CDR3 nucleotide sequence: TGTGCCAGCAGCCAAGATACGGCGACCGTCGGCAATCAGCCCCAGCATTTT. Amino acid sequence: CASSQDTATVGNQPQHF.

This chain uses TRBV5-1 with TRBJ1-6, with D hard to call. Trimming stripped 0 bases from V and 7 bases from J, with 14 bases between. The CDR3 runs 16 residues. CDR1 is SGHRS, CDR2 YFSETQ, per germline. The CDR3, as DNA: TGCGCCAGCAGCTTGGAGCCGGACGGAGCGAATTCACCCCTCCACTTT. Its translation is CASSLEPDGANSPLHF.

This clonotype was observed many times. J is TRBJ1-4 and V is TRBV29-1; D perhaps matches TRBD1 (5 bases). CDR1 is SQVTM, CDR2 ANQGSEA, per germline. Trimming took off 6 bases at V and 4 bases at J, with 9 bases between the two ends. The CDR3 is 12 amino acids. This chain's CDR3 is CSVQGSNEKLFF. DNA of the CDR3: TGCAGCGTCCAGGGAAGTAATGAAAAACTGTTTTTT.

J is TRBJ2-3 and V is TRBV6-2 or TRBV6-3; D unclear. The ends were cut back, 7 bases at V and 2 bases at J, with 7 bases in the middle. Germline CDR1 reads MNHEY; CDR2 reads SVGEGT. The CDR3 runs 12 residues. CDR3 coding DNA: TGTGCCAGCAAACGCCCCACAGATACGCAGTATTTT. It yields the protein CASKRPTDTQYF.

This clonotype was seen only a few times. This chain links TRBV20-1 with TRBJ1-2; D is unclear. The CDR3 covers 11 residues. The germline CDR1 and CDR2 sequences are DFQATT and SNEGSKA (reference sequence). Deletions cut 1 base from V and 4 bases from J, with 4 bases between. The CDR3 DNA reads as TGCAGTGCTAGAGGAGGCTATGGCTACACCTTC. This sequence encodes CSARGGYGYTF.

This clonotype was counted between two and nine times. V usage is TRBV20-1 and J usage is TRBJ1-5; weak D call: TRBD1 (6 bases). Trimming pared 3 bases from V and 2 bases from J, leaving 11 bases between. The CDR3 sequence is 14 residues long. Germline CDR1 reads DFQATT; CDR2 reads SNEGSKA (reference sequence). The CDR3 DNA sequence: TGCAGTGCTAGCCGGGGGGCGGGCAATCAGCCCCAGCATTTT. Translated: CSASRGAGNQPQHF.

This clonotype was observed a few times. This chain joins TRBV27 and TRBJ1-1, with D possibly being TRBD1 (5 bases). Germline CDR1 MNHEY, CDR2 SMNVEV (reference sequence). This CDR3 contains 16 residues. The V and J ends lost 2 bases and 0 bases respectively, with 13 bases between them. The chain's CDR3 is CASSLQGGVMNTEAFF. The CDR3 bases are TGTGCCAGCAGTTTACAGGGTGGGGTAATGAACACTGAAGCTTTCTTT.

This clonotype was seen only a few times. J is TRBJ2-7 and V is TRBV5-1; the match to TRBD1 covers 8 bases. The ends lost 5 bases at V and 3 bases at J; junction bases unmatched: 22. In germline, CDR1 is SGHRS, CDR2 YFSETQ. The CDR3 has 19 amino acids. CDR3: CASRNDRGVRGEENYEQYF. CDR3 bases: TGCGCCAGCAGGAACGACAGGGGAGTTCGCGGAGAGGAAAACTACGAGCAGTACTTC.

The chain carries TRBV6-6 and TRBJ1-1; D ambiguous. This CDR3 has 9 residues. V was shortened by 8 bases and J by 6 bases, with 4 bases between the two germline ends. Germline loops: CDR1 MNHNY, CDR2 SVGAGI (reference sequence). The CDR3 nucleotides read TGTGCCAGCGGCCCTGAAGCTTTCTTT. Translating gives CASGPEAFF.

The rearrangement joins TRBV14 to TRBJ2-3, with D uncertain. The ends were cut back, 4 bases at V and 5 bases at J, with 13 bases in the middle. CDR1 is SGHDN, CDR2 FVKESK, per germline. The CDR3 sequence is 14 residues long. The CDR3 sequence is CASSRYVERDTQYF. The CDR3 region has the DNA TGTGCCAGCAGCCGATATGTGGAGAGAGATACGCAGTATTTT. Variable domain in full (rest from reference TRBV14 and TRBJ2-3): EAGVTQFPSHSVIEKGQTVTLRCDPISGHDNLYWYRRVMGKEIKFLLHFVKESKQDESGMPNNRFLAERTGGTYSTLKVQPAELEDSGVYFCASSRYVERDTQYFGPGTRLTVL.

At least ten counts were recorded for this clonotype. The chain employs TRBV5-6 and TRBJ2-1, with 9 bases fitting TRBD2. V gave up 4 bases and J gave up 6 bases; unmatched junction bases: 5. Germline values: CDR1 SGHDT, CDR2 YYEEEE. The CDR3 runs to 14 residues. CDR3 residues: CASSLAGPINEQFF. The CDR3 nucleotides are TGTGCCAGCAGCCTAGCGGGGCCGATCAATGAGCAGTTCTTC. Combining the CDR3 with reference TRBV5-6 and TRBJ2-1 gives the whole variable domain DAGVTQSPTHLIKTRGQQVTLRCSPKSGHDTVSWYQQALGQGPQFIFQYYEEEERQRGNFPDRFSGHQFPNYSSELNVNALLLGDSALYLCASSLAGPINEQFFGPGTRLTVL.

The CDR3: CASSLAPTGWGYTF. CDR3 nucleotide sequence: TGTGCCAGCAGCTTAGCCCCGACAGGGTGGGGCTACACCTTC. The chain is built from TRBV7-9 and TRBJ1-2, with 7 bases matching TRBD1. This CDR3 comprises 14 residues. V lost 0 bases to trimming and J lost 8 bases; unmatched junction nucleotides: 6. Germline CDR1 is SEHNR and CDR2 is FQNEAQ (reference sequence). Full variable domain (outside the CDR3, taken from reference TRBV7-9 and TRBJ1-2): DTGVSQNPRHKITKRGQNVTFRCDPISEHNRLYWYRQTLGQGPEFLTYFQNEAQLEKSRLLSDRFSAERPKGSFSTLEIQRTEQGDSAMYLCASSLAPTGWGYTFGSGTRLTVV.

This clonotype was observed a few times. The genes are TRBV24-1 and TRBJ1-2; perhaps TRBD1 as D (5 bases). Germline V gene sequence: CDR1 KGHDR, CDR2 SFDVKD. Trimming shortened V by 4 bases and J by 4 bases, and 9 bases separated the two germline ends. The CDR3 consists of 13 residues. CDR3 sequence (DNA): TGTGCCACCAGTGACGGGGGGGGCTATGGCTACACCTTC. This gives the protein CATSDGGGYGYTF.

V gene TRBV5-6 combines with J gene TRBJ1-2; no definite D call. The CDR3 contains 14 residues. Per germline, CDR1 SGHDT and CDR2 YYEEEE. Trimming cost V 0 bases and J 2 bases, with 8 bases left between them. The CDR3: CASSLDWRNYGYTF. The CDR3 DNA is TGTGCCAGCAGCTTGGATTGGCGGAACTATGGCTACACCTTC.

This clonotype was found a few times. The chain has TRBV7-2 and TRBJ2-7; the D gene could be TRBD1 or TRBD2 (5 bases each). This CDR3 is built from 17 residues. Germline-derived CDR1 and CDR2 are SGHTA and FQGNSA. V lost 1 base, J lost 5 bases, and 21 bases lay in between. This CDR3 is CASSLGWGSARAHEQYF. In DNA, the CDR3 is TGTGCCAGCAGCTTAGGCTGGGGGTCAGCCCGAGCGCACGAGCAGTACTTC.

This clonotype has ten or more counts. The J gene is TRBJ2-5, the V gene TRBV20-1, with 7 nucleotides matching TRBD1. Germline values: CDR1 DFQATT, CDR2 SNEGSKA (reference sequence). The CDR3 is 11 residues long. J lost 6 bases, V lost 7 bases, and 5 bases had no gene match. The CDR3 spells CSGGTAQTQYF. Here the CDR3 DNA reads TGCAGTGGGGGGACAGCGCAGACCCAGTACTTC.

This clonotype came up many times. The chain is built from TRBV4-3 and TRBJ2-2, with a weak D call TRBD1 (6 bases). Germline loops: CDR1 LGHNA, CDR2 YSLEER. The CDR3 extends over 15 amino acids. Trimming removed 0 bases from V and 7 bases from J, with 12 bases in between. The CDR3 here is CASSQDARGLGELFF. The CDR3 DNA reads as TGCGCCAGCAGCCAAGATGCCAGGGGCCTCGGGGAGCTGTTTTTT.

This clonotype has ten or more counts. The J gene is TRBJ1-1, the V gene TRBV15; perhaps TRBD1 as D (6 bases). The CDR3 has 13 residues. V was shortened by 5 bases and J by 7 bases, with 14 bases between the two germline ends. Germline V gene lookup returns CDR1 LNHNV and CDR2 YYDKDF (reference sequence). The CDR3 DNA is TGTGCCACCAGCCCTCGGACAGCGGGTGAAGCTTTCTTT. It codes for CATSPRTAGEAFF.

This clonotype was observed a few times. The chain combines TRBV9 with TRBJ2-2; tentative D call: TRBD2 (6 bases). There are 15 residues in the CDR3. V was cut by 0 bases and J by 3 bases, with 9 bases left in between. The germline CDR1 and CDR2 sequences are SGDLS and YYNGEE. Written as DNA, the CDR3 is TGTGCCAGCAGCGTAGGCGGGGAGTACACCGGGGAGCTGTTTTTT. Translated: CASSVGGEYTGELFF.

The table lists this clonotype with a few counts. The gene calls are TRBV4-1 and TRBJ1-1; 7 bases align to TRBD1. The germline gives CDR1 MGHRA, CDR2 YSYEKL. The V gene end was trimmed by 1 base and the J gene end by 0 bases; junction bases not matched to a gene: 5. The CDR3 length is 16 residues. The CDR3 coding sequence is TGCGCCAGCAGCCAAGCACAGGGGCCGTTGAACACTGAAGCTTTCTTT. Protein sequence: CASSQAQGPLNTEAFF.

The chain carries TRBV6-5 and TRBJ2-1; D is possibly TRBD1 (7 bases). CDR1 MNHEY and CDR2 SVGAGI come from the germline V gene. The CDR3 sequence is 16 residues long. The germline V and J ends were trimmed by 2 bases and 6 bases, with 17 bases remaining between them. This chain's CDR3 is CASSYPGVSGGNEQFF. The CDR3 DNA reads as TGTGCCAGCAGTTACCCGGGAGTCTCAGGGGGCAATGAGCAGTTCTTC.